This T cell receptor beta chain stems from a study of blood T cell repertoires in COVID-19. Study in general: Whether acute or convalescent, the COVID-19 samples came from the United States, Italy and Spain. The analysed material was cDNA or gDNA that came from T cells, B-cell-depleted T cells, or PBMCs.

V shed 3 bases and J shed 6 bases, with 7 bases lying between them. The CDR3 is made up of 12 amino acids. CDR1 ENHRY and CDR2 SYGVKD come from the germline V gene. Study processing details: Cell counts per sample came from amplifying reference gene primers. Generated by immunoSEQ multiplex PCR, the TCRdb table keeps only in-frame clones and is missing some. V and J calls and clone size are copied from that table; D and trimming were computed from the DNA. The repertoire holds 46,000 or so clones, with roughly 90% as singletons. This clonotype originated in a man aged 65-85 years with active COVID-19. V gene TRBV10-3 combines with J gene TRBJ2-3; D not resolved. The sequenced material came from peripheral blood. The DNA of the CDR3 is TGTGCCATCAGTGATTATGGCGATACGCAGTATTTT. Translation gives CAISDYGDTQYF.